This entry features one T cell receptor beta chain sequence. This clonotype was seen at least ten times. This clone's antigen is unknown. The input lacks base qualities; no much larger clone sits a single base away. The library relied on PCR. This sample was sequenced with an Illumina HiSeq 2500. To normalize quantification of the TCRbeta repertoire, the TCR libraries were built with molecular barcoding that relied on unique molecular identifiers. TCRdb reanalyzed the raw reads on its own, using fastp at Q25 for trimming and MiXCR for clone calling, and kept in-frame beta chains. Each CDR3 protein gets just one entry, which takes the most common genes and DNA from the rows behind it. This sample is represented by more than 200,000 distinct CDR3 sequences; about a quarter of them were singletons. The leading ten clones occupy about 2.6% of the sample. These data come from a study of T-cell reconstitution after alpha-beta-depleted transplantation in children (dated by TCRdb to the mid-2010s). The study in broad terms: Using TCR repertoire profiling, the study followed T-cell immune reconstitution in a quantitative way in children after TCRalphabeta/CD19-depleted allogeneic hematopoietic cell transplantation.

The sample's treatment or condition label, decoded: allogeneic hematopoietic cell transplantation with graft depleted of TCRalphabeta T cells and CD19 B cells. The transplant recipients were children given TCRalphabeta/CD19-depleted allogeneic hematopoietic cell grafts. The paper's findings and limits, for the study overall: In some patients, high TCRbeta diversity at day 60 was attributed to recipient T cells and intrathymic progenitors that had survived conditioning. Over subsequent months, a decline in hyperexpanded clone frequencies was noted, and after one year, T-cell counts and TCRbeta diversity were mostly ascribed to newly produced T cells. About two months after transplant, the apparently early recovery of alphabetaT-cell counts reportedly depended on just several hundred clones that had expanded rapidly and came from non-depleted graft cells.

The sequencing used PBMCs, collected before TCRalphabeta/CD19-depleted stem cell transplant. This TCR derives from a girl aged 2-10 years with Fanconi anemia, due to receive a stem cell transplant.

The nucleotides are TGCGCCAGCAGCTCCGGCGGGGGGGCCTACAATGAGCAGTTCTTC. It translates as CASSSGGGAYNEQFF. The chain is encoded by TRBV5-1 joined to TRBJ2-1; 9 of the junction bases match TRBD2. Inclusive of the bounding cysteine and phenylalanine, the CDR3 is 15 residues long. Just the 45-base CDR3 DNA is kept, in frame starting at base 1. From V the trimming removes 3 bases and from J it removes 2 bases, while the gene matches leave 3 bases of the junction unaccounted for. CDR1 is given as SGHRS and CDR2 as YFSETQ, both from the germline V gene.